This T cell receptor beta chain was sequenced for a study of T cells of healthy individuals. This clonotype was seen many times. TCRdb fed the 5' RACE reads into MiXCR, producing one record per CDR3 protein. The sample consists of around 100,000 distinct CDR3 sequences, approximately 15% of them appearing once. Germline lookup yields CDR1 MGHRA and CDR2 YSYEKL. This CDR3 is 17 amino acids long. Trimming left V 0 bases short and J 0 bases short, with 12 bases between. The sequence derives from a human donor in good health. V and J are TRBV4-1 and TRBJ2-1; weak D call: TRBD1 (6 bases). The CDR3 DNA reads TGCGCCAGCAGCCAAGAATGGTGGACAGTCTCCTACAATGAGCAGTTCTTC. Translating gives CASSQEWWTVSYNEQFF.